Given below is one T cell receptor (beta chain) in context. Its target is unknown. The data were obtained in a study of cytomegalovirus exposure and HLA in healthy donors. General study findings and limits: Analysis was carried out at a later point, and it linked a missense DCLRE1C variant to TCR beta V- and J-gene trimming.

Trimming took 4 bases from V and 8 from J, leaving 8 bases between them. Germline V lookup: CDR1 MGHRA, CDR2 YSYEKL. The CDR3 length is 12 residues. The primer mix had 60 Vbeta and 13 Jbeta primers. Per the original data handling: Later work found tens of millions of unique TCR beta chains, with about 10 million shared. Libraries were prepared by immunoSEQ multiplex PCR; TCRdb keeps only in-frame clonotypes and omits some of them. The D gene and trimming were derived from the DNA, and the V and J assignments and clone size from that table. The sample has some 75,000 clones. Healthy bone marrow donors made up the cohort.

The sequence derives from a man aged 35-49 years in good health and CMV-seronegative. The chain carries TRBV4-1 and TRBJ1-4, with D possibly matching TRBD1 (5 bases). What was sequenced was PBMCs. CDR3 in amino acids: CASSRPGEKLFF. The CDR3 coding sequence is TGCGCCAGCAGCCGCCCAGGGGAAAAACTGTTTTTT.